Presented here are 8 T cell receptor beta chains from one specimen sequenced in a study of Ad26.COV2.S vaccination and SARS-CoV-2 variants. Sequencing used immunoSEQ multiplex PCR; TCRdb keeps in-frame clones, though not all of them. There are some 640,000 clones in the sample; 89% occur only once, and roughly 1.5% lies in the top ten. Treatment defined: some 19 received Ad26.COV2.S at low or high dose, single or two shots; roughly five received placebo; per-sample allocation not given. Samples analyzed were those drawn on day 63 after the first vaccine or placebo injection. Sample: peripheral blood, taken in a trial of Ad26.COV2.S vaccine versus placebo. The source is a person between 18 and 59 years old who received the Ad26.COV2.S COVID-19 vaccine or a placebo.

The chain is built from TRBV11-2 and TRBJ1-2; tentatively, D is TRBD1 (5 bases). This CDR3 is built from 15 residues. Trimming pared 7 bases from V and 2 bases from J, leaving 17 bases between. Germline CDR1 is SGHAT and CDR2 is FQNNGV. The CDR3 coding sequence is TGTGCCAGCACCCGACGGGCAGGGAGGAACTATGGCTACACCTTC. It translates to CASTRRAGRNYGYTF.

J is TRBJ2-1 and V is TRBV19; D may be TRBD1 (5 bases). Germline assignment: CDR1 LNHDA and CDR2 SQIVND (reference sequence). The length of the CDR3 is 14 residues. Trimming pared 5 bases from V and 0 bases from J, leaving 8 bases between. The CDR3 nucleotides read TGTGCCAGTAGTGACGACAGCTCCTACAATGAGCAGTTCTTC. It encodes CASSDDSSYNEQFF.

CDR3 loop: CASSSRTGVGELFF. CDR3 bases: TGTGCCAGTAGTTCCCGAACAGGGGTCGGGGAGCTGTTTTTT. The gene calls are TRBV19 and TRBJ2-2, with 7 bases that match TRBD1. V lost 5 bases and J lost 7; bases outside the gene matches: 7. The CDR3 length is 14 residues. The germline CDR1 and CDR2 sequences are LNHDA and SQIVND (reference sequence).

The V and J genes are TRBV6-5 and TRBJ1-1; no firm D call. The CDR3 has 14 amino acids. The V and J ends lost 0 bases and 1 base respectively, with 6 bases between them. CDR1 and CDR2 from the germline V gene are MNHEY and SVGAGI. CDR3 region: CASSYSDPNTEAFF. For the CDR3, the DNA is TGTGCCAGCAGTTACTCGGATCCGAACACTGAAGCTTTCTTT.

The chain combines TRBV18 with TRBJ2-7, with TRBD2 as a possible D gene (6 bases). V lost 4 bases to trimming and J lost 0 bases, with 16 bases between them. Germline V CDR1 and CDR2: KGHSH, LQKENI. This CDR3 contains 16 residues. CDR3 in amino acids: CASSRSTSSGSYEQYF. The DNA for the CDR3 is TGTGCCAGCTCACGATCTACTAGCTCTGGCTCCTACGAGCAGTACTTC.

V usage is TRBV10-2 and J usage is TRBJ1-1; D unclear. Germline V gene data show CDR1 as WSHSY and CDR2 as SAAADI. This CDR3 is 14 amino acids long. Trimming removed 10 bases from V and 0 bases from J, with 15 bases in between. CDR3 coding DNA: TGCGCCACGGAAAATGGACGGTTGAACACTGAAGCTTTCTTT. This codes for CATENGRLNTEAFF.

A single count supports this clone. The chain employs TRBV29-1 and TRBJ1-4; D is undetermined. Germline CDR1 SQVTM, CDR2 ANQGSEA. The CDR3 contains 14 residues. V gave up 2 bases and J gave up 7 bases, with 14 bases separating them. The CDR3 bases are TGCAGCGTTGAACTGTTCTCGGACTCTGAAAAACTGTTTTTT. This translates into CSVELFSDSEKLFF.

This clone was seen just once. V gene TRBV19 combines with J gene TRBJ1-5, with D tentatively TRBD1 (5 bases). The V gene's germline CDR1 is LNHDA and CDR2 SQIVND (reference sequence). This CDR3 spans 12 amino acids. V was trimmed by 6 bases and J by 10 bases, leaving 13 bases between them. The CDR3 DNA is TGTGCCAGTAGCTCCACAGGCGTACCCCAGCATTTT. Protein product: CASSSTGVPQHF. The variable domain in full, with the rest retrieved from reference TRBV19 and TRBJ1-5, is DGGITQSPKYLFRKEGQNVTLSCEQNLNHDAMYWYRQDPGQGLRLIYYSQIVNDFQKGDIAEGYSVSREKKESFPLTVTSAQKNPTAFYLCASSSTGVPQHFGDGTRLSIL.